This T cell receptor beta chain is drawn from a study of T cell responses to AZD1222 COVID-19 vaccine. The repertoire was sequenced with immunoSEQ multiplex PCR; TCRdb's copy has only in-frame clones and lacks some. Among approximately 130,000 clones listed, around nine tenths were seen once. Trimming pared 5 bases from V and 3 bases from J, leaving 11 bases between. Germline V gene data show CDR1 as SGHTA and CDR2 as FQGNSA. CDR3 length equals 14 residues. Sample: peripheral blood, taken on day 0 of MenACWY control vaccination. The chain employs TRBV7-2 and TRBJ1-5; possible D gene TRBD1, 6 bases. The TCR originated in an adult in good health. CDR3 nucleotide sequence: TGTGCCAGCAGCGGTCCAGGGGTCAATCAGCCCCAGCATTTT. Protein sequence: CASSGPGVNQPQHF.